Shown below are 28 T cell receptor beta chains from a single sample sequenced in a study of blood T cells in healthy people across ages. It was with a sample-barcoded 5' primer and a J-beta primer mix that a second PCR of roughly 7 to 12 cycles was run. TCRdb re-called the 5' RACE reads with MiXCR, one entry per CDR3 protein. The sample consists of about 970,000 distinct CDR3 sequences, roughly half of them appearing once. Sequencing was performed on blood. The receptors shown here come from a woman between 55 and 75 years old in good health.

The DNA for the CDR3 is TGTGCCAGCTCAACAGGACAGGATACTTCACCCCTCCACTTT. Protein: CASSTGQDTSPLHF. The rearrangement links TRBV18 to TRBJ1-6; 7 bases are shared with TRBD1. CDR1 and CDR2 (germline): KGHSH, LQKENI. Trimming at V came to 5 bases and at J to 9 bases, leaving 7 bases not matched to a gene. The CDR3 length is 14 residues.

In its sample, this clonotype was seen once. The V call is TRBV29-1, the J call TRBJ2-4; D is ambiguous. The last part of the DNA fits TRBJ2-5 better; the J call may be wrong. The CDR3 is 12 residues long. Looked up from germline, CDR1 is SQVTM and CDR2 is ANQGSEA. The CDR3 reads CSVGENSETQYF. The CDR3 DNA is TGCAGCGTTGGAGAGAATTCAGAGACCCAGTACTTC.

On this clonotype itself: This could be a read error, since a much larger clone is one nucleotide away. CDR3 protein: CASSPRQTLQFF. The CDR3 DNA is TGTGCCAGCAGCCCCAGACAGACGCTACAGTTCTTC. This chain joins TRBV11-1 and TRBJ2-1; possibly TRBD1 for D (5 bases). V lost 5 bases, J lost 13 bases, and 15 bases lay in between. From germline, CDR1 is SGHAT and CDR2 FQDESV (reference sequence). The CDR3 has 12 residues.

This rearrangement joins TRBV20-1 to TRBJ2-1; D uncertain. V shed 0 bases and J shed 0 bases, with 9 bases lying between them. This CDR3 has 15 residues. Per the germline V gene, CDR1 is DFQATT and CDR2 is SNEGSKA (reference sequence). CDR3 coding DNA: TGCAGTGCTAGAGATACGATAAGCTCCTACAATGAGCAGTTCTTC. Translation gives CSARDTISSYNEQFF.

The chain carries TRBV6-2 or TRBV6-3 and TRBJ2-2; TRBD1 agrees at 7 bases. Per germline, CDR1 MNHEY and CDR2 SVGEGT. With 6 bases clipped from V and 7 bases from J, the junction kept 5 bases outside the gene matches. This CDR3 has 13 amino acids. The DNA for the CDR3 is TGTGCCAGCAGCTACAGGGGCCACGGGGAGCTGTTTTTT. Translating gives CASSYRGHGELFF.

This rearrangement joins TRBV7-2 to TRBJ2-1, with 9 nucleotides matching TRBD2. V lost 0 bases, J lost 7 bases, and 4 bases stayed unmatched. This CDR3 has 15 residues. Germline V CDR1 and CDR2: SGHTA, FQGNSA. The CDR3 nucleotides read TGTGCCAGCAGCTTAGCGTTAGCGGGAGTGAATGAGCAGTTCTTC. Amino acids: CASSLALAGVNEQFF.

V usage is TRBV28 and J usage is TRBJ2-5, with 7 bases aligning to TRBD2. CDR1 and CDR2 (germline): MDHEN, SYDVKM. This CDR3 has 18 residues. V lost 5 bases and J lost 0; bases outside the gene matches: 15. CDR3: CASSPLFGGSTNQETQYF. The CDR3 bases are TGTGCCAGCAGTCCCCTATTTGGCGGGAGTACAAACCAAGAGACCCAGTACTTC.

The chain links TRBV11-2 to TRBJ2-5; maybe TRBD1 (5 bases). The J call is doubtful: the DNA matches TRBJ2-7 better. The CDR3 contains 16 residues. The germline gives CDR1 SGHAT, CDR2 FQNNGV. The CDR3 DNA reads as TGTGCCAGCAGCCCCTCACCTGGGGCGGATATCTACGAGCAGTACTTC. Encoded protein: CASSPSPGADIYEQYF.

The chain joins TRBV7-6 to TRBJ2-7; tentatively, D is TRBD2 (5 bases). Trimming cost V 4 bases and J 3 bases, with 19 bases left between them. Per germline, CDR1 SGHVS and CDR2 FNYEAQ. The CDR3 runs 16 residues. The CDR3 protein is CASSSIREGRLYEQYF. CDR3 bases: TGTGCCAGCAGCTCCATTCGAGAGGGCCGGCTCTACGAGCAGTACTTC. Using reference TRBV7-6 and TRBJ2-7 for the parts outside the CDR3, the full variable domain is GAGVSQSPRYKVTKRGQDVALRCDPISGHVSLYWYRQALGQGPEFLTYFNYEAQQDKSGLPNDRFSAERPEGSISTLTIQRTEQRDSAMYRCASSSIREGRLYEQYFGPGTRLTVT.

In this sample, this clonotype turned up a few times. The chain combines TRBV29-1 with TRBJ1-6; D is undetermined. CDR3 length equals 13 residues. The ends were cut back, 4 bases at V and 7 bases at J, with 11 bases in the middle. Germline CDR1 is SQVTM and CDR2 is ANQGSEA. CDR3 coding DNA: TGCAGCGTTGGTGAGATGGGGAATTCACCCCTCCACTTT. The encoded protein is CSVGEMGNSPLHF.

This clonotype was counted only a few times. The chain has TRBV6-2 or TRBV6-3 and TRBJ2-4; TRBD2 agrees at 11 bases. Germline V gene lookup returns CDR1 MNHEY and CDR2 SVGEGT. J was trimmed by 8 bases and V by 5 bases; bases with no gene match: 14. This CDR3 has 17 residues. This CDR3 is CASSHSGRARFSDIQYF. CDR3 DNA sequence: TGTGCCAGCAGTCATAGCGGGAGGGCGCGTTTCAGCGACATTCAGTACTTC.

This clonotype was seen a few times. This chain connects TRBV12-3 or TRBV12-4 to TRBJ2-3; TRBD2 might be the D (5 bases). The CDR3 has 15 residues. Trimming removed 6 bases from V and 6 bases from J, with 19 bases in between. The CDR3 nucleotides read TGTGCCAGCAGGGCGGCTCGCGGGTTGGAGGATACGCAGTATTTT. Its protein is CASRAARGLEDTQYF.

This clonotype was counted between two and nine times. The gene calls are TRBV4-2 and TRBJ2-5; 7 bases fit TRBD1. The CDR3 runs to 17 residues. Germline V CDR1 and CDR2: LGHNA, YNFKEQ. Trimming removed 5 bases from V and 11 bases from J; junction bases left unmatched: 23. The CDR3 DNA follows: TGTGCCAGCAGCGACCGGCTGATAGGGACAGAAAAGGTTGTGCAGTACTTC. As protein: CASSDRLIGTEKVVQYF.

The genes are TRBV20-1 and TRBJ2-6, with TRBD1 as a possible D gene (6 bases). The CDR3 runs 16 residues. The germline V gene encodes CDR1 DFQATT and CDR2 SNEGSKA (reference sequence). The ends were cut back, 0 bases at V and 1 base at J, with 10 bases in the middle. This CDR3 is CSARDYRASGANVLTF. CDR3 in DNA: TGCAGTGCTAGAGATTACAGGGCGTCTGGGGCCAACGTCCTGACTTTC.

A word on this clonotype: No conserved phenylalanine or tryptophan is present at the end of the CDR3, so a read error is the likely explanation. CDR3 in DNA: TGTGCCAGCAGTTTAGAGGCAGGGACCACAGATACGCAGTATTCT. Translation gives CASSLEAGTTDTQYS. This chain connects TRBV12-3 or TRBV12-4 to TRBJ2-3, with D perhaps TRBD1 or TRBD2 (5 bases each). V was clipped by 1 base and J by 2 bases, with 10 bases between them. The CDR3 has 15 amino acids.

This clonotype has just one count. Relative to the germline gene, one junction end is altered; a read error may explain this. The chain links TRBV12-3 or TRBV12-4 to TRBJ1-5; 7 nucleotides agree with TRBD1. This CDR3 is built from 15 residues. This chain's CDR3 is CASSPNRGSDQPQHF. The CDR3 region has the DNA TGTGCCAGCAGTCCGAACAGGGGTAGCGATCAGCCCCAGCATTTT.

The chain joins TRBV3-1 to TRBJ2-1; maybe TRBD2 (5 bases). CDR1 and CDR2 (germline): LGHDT, YNNKEL (reference sequence). The CDR3 is made up of 15 amino acids. Trimming cost V 1 base and J 5 bases, with 12 bases left between them. The CDR3 DNA sequence: TGTGCCAGCAGCCAAGTGAGGGCATCGGACAATGAGCAGTTCTTC. This translates into CASSQVRASDNEQFF.

The chain combines TRBV4-3 with TRBJ2-1; TRBD2 matches at 9 bases. The length of the CDR3 is 16 residues. The germline V gene encodes CDR1 LGHNA and CDR2 YSLEER. J gave up 8 bases and V 4 bases, and 12 bases lay outside the gene matches. DNA of the CDR3: TGCGCCAGCAGCCTCCTTAGCGGGAGAGGGGGGGATGAGCAGTTCTTC. It specifies CASSLLSGRGGDEQFF.

J is TRBJ2-5 and V is TRBV28; D is possibly TRBD2 (6 bases). V lost 2 bases, J lost 11 bases, and 21 bases lay in between. Germline CDR1 is MDHEN and CDR2 is SYDVKM. This CDR3 spans 15 amino acids. DNA of the CDR3: TGTGCCAGCAGTTTAGGGCGGGATCTCTACAATGAGCAGTACTTC. Its translation is CASSLGRDLYNEQYF.

For this clonotype: A single base separates this from a much larger clone, so it may be a read error. The chain couples TRBV7-8 to TRBJ2-6; 7 bases match TRBD1. CDR3 length equals 18 residues. In germline, CDR1 is SGHVS, CDR2 FQNEAQ. The CDR3 nucleotides read TGTGCCAGCAGCCTAGGGACAGCCAGTCCGTCTGAGGCCAACGTCCTGACTTTC. Protein product: CASSLGTASPSEANVLTF. The whole variable domain, filled in from reference TRBV7-8 and TRBJ2-6, reads GAGVSQSPRYKVAKRGQDVALRCDPISGHVSLFWYQQALGQGPEFLTYFQNEAQLDKSGLPSDRFFAERPEGSVSTLKIQRTQQEDSAVYLCASSLGTASPSEANVLTFGAGSRLTVL.

This chain connects TRBV5-1 to TRBJ2-7; D is unresolved. The assigned J gene may be wrong: the sequence end matches TRBJ2-4 better. The V gene's germline CDR1 is SGHRS and CDR2 YFSETQ. The CDR3 has 13 amino acids. Here the CDR3 reads CASAPLAKNIQYF. CDR3 sequence (DNA): TGCGCCAGCGCCCCCTTAGCCAAAAACATTCAGTACTTC.

A few counts support this clonotype. The rearrangement joins TRBV29-1 to TRBJ2-7; unclear D gene. The CDR3 is made up of 13 amino acids. CDR1 is SQVTM and CDR2 is ANQGSEA in the germline V gene. V lost 5 bases to trimming and J lost 3 bases, with 14 bases between them. The CDR3 is CSVSRRTDYEQYF. CDR3 sequence (DNA): TGCAGCGTTAGCCGGAGAACAGACTACGAGCAGTACTTC.

This clonotype was detected a few times. This chain uses TRBV18 with TRBJ2-5, with a tentative D call TRBD2 (5 bases). The CDR3 is 13 amino acids. With 2 bases removed from V and 5 bases from J, the gap between germline ends came to 9 bases. CDR1 is KGHSH and CDR2 is LQKENI in the germline V gene. The DNA for the CDR3 is TGTGCCAGCTCACCATCGGAGGAGGAGACCCAGTACTTC. Its translation is CASSPSEEETQYF.

This clonotype was seen a handful of times. V and J are TRBV7-3 and TRBJ2-2, with 7 bases that match TRBD1. This CDR3 contains 13 residues. Per germline, CDR1 SGHTA and CDR2 FQGTGA. V lost 4 bases and J lost 6; bases outside the gene matches: 2. The CDR3 region has the DNA TGTGCCAGCAGCTCGACAGGGTCCGGGGAGCTGTTTTTT. The encoded protein is CASSSTGSGELFF.

The chain carries TRBV18 and TRBJ2-5; tentatively, D is TRBD2 (6 bases). The CDR3 contains 14 residues. V was shortened by 7 bases and J by 5 bases, with 17 bases between the two germline ends. The germline V gene encodes CDR1 KGHSH and CDR2 LQKENI. The CDR3 spells CASYTRGGGETQYF. CDR3 coding DNA: TGTGCCAGCTATACTCGGGGAGGAGGCGAGACCCAGTACTTC.

In DNA, the CDR3 is TGTGCCATCGGGCAGACCTACGAGCAGTACTTC. Its translation: CAIGQTYEQYF. J is TRBJ2-7 and V is TRBV10-3; D is undetermined. Deletions cut 8 bases from V and 2 bases from J, with 7 bases between. The CDR3 is 11 amino acids. Germline values: CDR1 ENHRY, CDR2 SYGVKD.

This clonotype occurred a few times. This chain connects TRBV27 to TRBJ2-1; 13 positions match TRBD2. Germline V gene lookup returns CDR1 MNHEY and CDR2 SMNVEV (reference sequence). The CDR3 loop spans 15 amino acids. The V and J ends lost 4 bases and 11 bases, in that order; junction bases with no gene match: 8. CDR3 loop: CASSSTSGGGRKQFF. The CDR3 DNA sequence: TGTGCCAGCAGTTCCACTAGCGGGGGGGGAAGGAAGCAGTTCTTC.

The V and J genes are TRBV29-1 and TRBJ2-3; TRBD2 might be the D (6 bases). This CDR3 has 15 amino acids. The germline gives CDR1 SQVTM, CDR2 ANQGSEA. The V end lost 1 base, the J end lost 0 bases, and 11 bases lay between the germline ends. The CDR3 reads CSVEAGTPSTDTQYF. CDR3 bases: TGCAGCGTTGAAGCTGGGACTCCTAGCACAGATACGCAGTATTTT.